This T cell receptor beta chain was observed in a study of response to subunit inactivated influenza vaccine. TCRdb fed the RT-PCR reads into MiXCR, producing one record per CDR3 protein. The table includes just under 550,000 distinct CDR3 sequences, roughly a quarter detected once. These sequences were also reported in another study, on T cells expressing NK-cell markers. That work contributes: UMIs accompanied the 5'RACE template switching by which TCR beta cDNA was made. Sequencing of TCR beta repertoires drew on sorted CD3+CD56+NKG2C+, CD3+CD56+NKG2C- and CD3+CD56-NKG2C+ T cells.

The origin of this receptor is a man over 45 who received an inactivated influenza vaccine. The sample was CD4+ T cells sorted from PBMCs, taken 11 to 12 days after vaccination.

CDR3 DNA sequence: TGTGCCAGCAGCTCCCCCTCAACTAGCGGGGGGGATACGCAGTATTTT. Amino acid sequence: CASSSPSTSGGDTQYF. This rearrangement joins TRBV7-9 to TRBJ2-3, with 12 bases identical to TRBD2. Germline CDR1 SEHNR, CDR2 FQNEAQ (reference sequence). J lost 6 bases, V lost 4 bases, and 8 bases had no gene match. This CDR3 spans 16 amino acids.